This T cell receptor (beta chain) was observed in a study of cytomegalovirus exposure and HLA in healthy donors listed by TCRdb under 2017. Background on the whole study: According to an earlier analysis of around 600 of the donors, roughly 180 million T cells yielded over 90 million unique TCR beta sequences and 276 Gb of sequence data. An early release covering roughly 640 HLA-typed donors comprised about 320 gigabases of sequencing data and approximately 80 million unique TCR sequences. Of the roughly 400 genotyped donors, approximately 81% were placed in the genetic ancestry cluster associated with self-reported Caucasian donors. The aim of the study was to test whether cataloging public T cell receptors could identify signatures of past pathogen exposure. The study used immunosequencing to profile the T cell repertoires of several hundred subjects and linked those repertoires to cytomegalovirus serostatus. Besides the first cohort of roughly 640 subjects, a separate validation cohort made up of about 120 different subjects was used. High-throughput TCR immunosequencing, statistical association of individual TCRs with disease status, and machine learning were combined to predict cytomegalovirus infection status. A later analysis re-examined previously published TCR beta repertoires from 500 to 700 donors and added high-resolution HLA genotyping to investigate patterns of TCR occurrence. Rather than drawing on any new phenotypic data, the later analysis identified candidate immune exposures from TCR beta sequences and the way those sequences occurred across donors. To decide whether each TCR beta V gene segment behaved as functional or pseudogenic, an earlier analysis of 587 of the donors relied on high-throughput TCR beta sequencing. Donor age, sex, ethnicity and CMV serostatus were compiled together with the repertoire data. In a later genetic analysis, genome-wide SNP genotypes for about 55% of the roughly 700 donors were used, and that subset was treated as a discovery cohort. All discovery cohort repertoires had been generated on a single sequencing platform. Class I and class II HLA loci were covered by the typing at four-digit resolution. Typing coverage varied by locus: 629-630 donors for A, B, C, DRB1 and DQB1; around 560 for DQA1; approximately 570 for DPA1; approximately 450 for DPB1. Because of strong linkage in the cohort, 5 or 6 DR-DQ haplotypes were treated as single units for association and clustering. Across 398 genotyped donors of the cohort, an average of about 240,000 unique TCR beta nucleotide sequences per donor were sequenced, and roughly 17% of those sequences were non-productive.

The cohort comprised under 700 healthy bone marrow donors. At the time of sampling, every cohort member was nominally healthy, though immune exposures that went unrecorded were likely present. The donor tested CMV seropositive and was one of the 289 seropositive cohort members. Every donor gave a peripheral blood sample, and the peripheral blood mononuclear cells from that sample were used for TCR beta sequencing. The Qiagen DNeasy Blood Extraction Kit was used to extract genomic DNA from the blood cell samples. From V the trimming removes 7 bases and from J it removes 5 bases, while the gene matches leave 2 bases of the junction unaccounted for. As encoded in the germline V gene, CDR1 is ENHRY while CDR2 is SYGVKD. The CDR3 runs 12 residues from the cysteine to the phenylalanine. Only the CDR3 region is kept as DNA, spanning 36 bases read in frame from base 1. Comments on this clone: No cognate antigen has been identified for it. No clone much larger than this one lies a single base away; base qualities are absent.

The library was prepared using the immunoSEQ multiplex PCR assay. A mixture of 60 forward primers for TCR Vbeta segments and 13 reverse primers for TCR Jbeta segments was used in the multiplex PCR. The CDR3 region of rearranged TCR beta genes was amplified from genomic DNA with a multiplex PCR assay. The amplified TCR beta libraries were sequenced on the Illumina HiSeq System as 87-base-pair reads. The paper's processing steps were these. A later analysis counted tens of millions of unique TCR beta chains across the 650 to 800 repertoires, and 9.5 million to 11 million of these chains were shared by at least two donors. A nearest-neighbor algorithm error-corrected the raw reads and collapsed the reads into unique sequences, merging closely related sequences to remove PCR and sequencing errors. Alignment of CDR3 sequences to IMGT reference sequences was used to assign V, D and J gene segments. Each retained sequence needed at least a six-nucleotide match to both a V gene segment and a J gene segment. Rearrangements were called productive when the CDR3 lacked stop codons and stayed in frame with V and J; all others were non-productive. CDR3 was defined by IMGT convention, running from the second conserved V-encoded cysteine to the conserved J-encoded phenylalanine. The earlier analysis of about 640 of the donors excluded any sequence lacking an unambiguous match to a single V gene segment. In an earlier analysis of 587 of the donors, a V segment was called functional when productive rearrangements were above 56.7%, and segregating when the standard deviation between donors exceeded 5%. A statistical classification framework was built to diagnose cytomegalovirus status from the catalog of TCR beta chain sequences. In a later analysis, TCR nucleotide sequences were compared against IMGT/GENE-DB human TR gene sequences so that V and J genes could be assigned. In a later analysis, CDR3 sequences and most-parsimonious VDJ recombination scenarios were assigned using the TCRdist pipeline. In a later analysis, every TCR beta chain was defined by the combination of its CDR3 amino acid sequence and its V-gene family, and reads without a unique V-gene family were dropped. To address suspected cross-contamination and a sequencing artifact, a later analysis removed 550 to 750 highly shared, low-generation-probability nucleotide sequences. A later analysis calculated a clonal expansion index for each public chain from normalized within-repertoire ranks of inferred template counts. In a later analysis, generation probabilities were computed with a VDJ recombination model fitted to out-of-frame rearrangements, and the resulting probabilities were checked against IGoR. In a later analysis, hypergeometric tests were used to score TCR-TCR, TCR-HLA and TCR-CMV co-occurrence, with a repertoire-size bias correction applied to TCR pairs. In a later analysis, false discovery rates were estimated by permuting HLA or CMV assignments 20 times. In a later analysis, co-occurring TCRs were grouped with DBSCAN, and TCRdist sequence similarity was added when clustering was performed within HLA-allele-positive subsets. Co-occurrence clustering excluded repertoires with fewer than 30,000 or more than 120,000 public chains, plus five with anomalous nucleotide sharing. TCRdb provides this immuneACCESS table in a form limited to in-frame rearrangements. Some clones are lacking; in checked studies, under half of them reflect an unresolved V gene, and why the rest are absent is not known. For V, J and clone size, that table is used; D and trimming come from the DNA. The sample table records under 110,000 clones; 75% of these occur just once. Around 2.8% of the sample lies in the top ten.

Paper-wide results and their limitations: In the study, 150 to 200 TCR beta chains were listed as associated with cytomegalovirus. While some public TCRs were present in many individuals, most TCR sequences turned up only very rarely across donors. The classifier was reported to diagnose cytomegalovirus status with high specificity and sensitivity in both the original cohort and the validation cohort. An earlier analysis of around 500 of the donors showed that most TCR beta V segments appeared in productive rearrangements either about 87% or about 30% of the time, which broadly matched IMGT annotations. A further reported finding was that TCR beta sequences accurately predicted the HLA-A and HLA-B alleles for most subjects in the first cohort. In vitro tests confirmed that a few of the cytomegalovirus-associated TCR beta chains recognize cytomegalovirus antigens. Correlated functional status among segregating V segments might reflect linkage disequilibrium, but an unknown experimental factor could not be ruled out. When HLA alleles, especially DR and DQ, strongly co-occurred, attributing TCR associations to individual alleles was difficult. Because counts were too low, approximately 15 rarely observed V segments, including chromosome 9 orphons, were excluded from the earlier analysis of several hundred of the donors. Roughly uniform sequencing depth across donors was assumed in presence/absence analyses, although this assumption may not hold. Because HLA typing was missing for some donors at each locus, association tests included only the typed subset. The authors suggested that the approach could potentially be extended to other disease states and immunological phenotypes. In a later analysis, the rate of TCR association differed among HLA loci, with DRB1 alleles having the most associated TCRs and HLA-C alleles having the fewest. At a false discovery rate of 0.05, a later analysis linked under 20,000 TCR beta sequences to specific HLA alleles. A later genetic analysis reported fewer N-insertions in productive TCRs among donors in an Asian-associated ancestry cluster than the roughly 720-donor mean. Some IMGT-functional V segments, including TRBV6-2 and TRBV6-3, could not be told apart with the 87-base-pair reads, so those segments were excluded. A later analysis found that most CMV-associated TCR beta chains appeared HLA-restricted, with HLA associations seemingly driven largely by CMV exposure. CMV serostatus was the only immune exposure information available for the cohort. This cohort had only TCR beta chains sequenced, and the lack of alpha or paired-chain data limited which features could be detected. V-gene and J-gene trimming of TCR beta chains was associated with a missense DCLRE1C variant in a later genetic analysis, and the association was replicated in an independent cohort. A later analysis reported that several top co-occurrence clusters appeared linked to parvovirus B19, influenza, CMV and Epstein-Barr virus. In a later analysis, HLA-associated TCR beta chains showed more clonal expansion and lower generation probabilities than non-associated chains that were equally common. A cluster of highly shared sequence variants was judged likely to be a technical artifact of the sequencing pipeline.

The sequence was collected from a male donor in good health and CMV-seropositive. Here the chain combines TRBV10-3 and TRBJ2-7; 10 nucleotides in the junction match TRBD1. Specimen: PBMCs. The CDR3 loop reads CAITGQGDEQYF. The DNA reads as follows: TGTGCCATCACCGGACAGGGGGACGAGCAGTACTTC.